A selection of T cell receptor beta chains follows, all from one sample in a study of cytomegalovirus exposure and HLA in healthy donors. Using immunoSEQ multiplex PCR, the repertoire was profiled, and TCRdb retains in-frame clones only, with some absent. The sample comprises 150,000 to 200,000 clones, more than 65% of which are singletons, and 5% to 6% rests with the top ten. Sequencing was performed on PBMCs. Receptors were obtained from a woman aged 25-40 years in good health and CMV-seropositive. Each CDR3 is given without its conserved first and last residue. D genes are given only for firm matches.

>TRBD2|TRBJ2-5|TRBV7-7
ASSSAPGLAGQETQY
>-|TRBJ2-7|TRBV11-2
ASSVIRTGTTGQY
>-|TRBJ1-1|TRBV5-6
ASSLWGRGTEAF
>TRBD1|TRBJ1-5|TRBV15
ATRDPGQGNQPQH
>-|TRBJ2-6|TRBV2
AGSGSGANVLT
>-|TRBJ1-1|TRBV10-1
ASSESGRMNTEAF
>-|TRBJ1-5|TRBV7-2
ASSLGKGPEY
>-|TRBJ2-3|TRBV18
ASSPPTLQGWGTDTQY
>TRBD2|TRBJ2-1|TRBV27
ASSFWTSGNEQF
>TRBD1|TRBJ1-2|TRBV6-6
ASSSWGTGGLYGYT
>-|TRBJ2-7|TRBV7-9
ASSFGQSYEQY
>-|TRBJ2-2|TRBV7-2
ASGQPNTGELF
>-|TRBJ2-7|TRBV27
ASSLRTATYEQY
>-|TRBJ1-1|TRBV9
ASSVIRNTEAF
>TRBD1|TRBJ2-3|TRBV7-9
ASSLGQGGTDTQY
>-|TRBJ2-1|TRBV5-1
ASSLQSVQGRINEQF
>-|TRBJ2-2|TRBV27
ASRRPGGYTGELF
>TRBD1|TRBJ2-3|TRBV7-2
ASSYPEGATDTQY
>TRBD2|TRBJ2-7|TRBV19
ASRPGLASTYEQY
>TRBD1|TRBJ2-1|TRBV7-3
ASSLNRGTEQF
>TRBD1|TRBJ2-5|TRBV5-1
ASSLGDRLEETQY
>TRBD1|TRBJ2-7|TRBV5-1
ASRPGQAPSYEQY
>TRBD2|TRBJ2-1|TRBV2
ASTSSGEIYNEQF
>-|TRBJ2-2|TRBV10-3
ATLNTGELF
>-|TRBJ1-2|TRBV5-4
ASSLSGGIGYT
>-|TRBJ2-3|TRBV25-1
ASSERPADTQY
>-|TRBJ1-1|TRBV11-1
ASRLGRGNTEAF
>TRBD1|TRBJ1-5|TRBV7-8
ASSLTGGAGNQPQH
>-|TRBJ2-7|TRBV19
ASSPGGFGTYEQY
>TRBD2|TRBJ2-1|TRBV10-3
AIKGDSGADRSYNEQF
>-|TRBJ1-1|TRBV19
ASSSERVGRGKAF
>-|TRBJ2-5|TRBV2
ASSGGHETQY
>-|TRBJ1-6|TRBV5-1
ASSLSGTRFASYNSPLH
>-|TRBJ1-5|TRBV5-6
ASSQQGGQPQH
>-|TRBJ1-4|TRBV28
ASRGTGWETNEKLF
>-|TRBJ1-2|TRBV5-4
ASSLGARSAGYT
>-|TRBJ1-1|TRBV19
ASSITGNTEAF
>-|TRBJ1-3|TRBV7-2
ASTVLSGNTIY
>-|TRBJ2-5|TRBV25-1
ASSEGGQGETQY
>-|TRBJ1-5|TRBV6-1
ASSDLVGQGQPQH
>-|TRBJ1-1|TRBV5-4
ASSLGWGGPRSEAF